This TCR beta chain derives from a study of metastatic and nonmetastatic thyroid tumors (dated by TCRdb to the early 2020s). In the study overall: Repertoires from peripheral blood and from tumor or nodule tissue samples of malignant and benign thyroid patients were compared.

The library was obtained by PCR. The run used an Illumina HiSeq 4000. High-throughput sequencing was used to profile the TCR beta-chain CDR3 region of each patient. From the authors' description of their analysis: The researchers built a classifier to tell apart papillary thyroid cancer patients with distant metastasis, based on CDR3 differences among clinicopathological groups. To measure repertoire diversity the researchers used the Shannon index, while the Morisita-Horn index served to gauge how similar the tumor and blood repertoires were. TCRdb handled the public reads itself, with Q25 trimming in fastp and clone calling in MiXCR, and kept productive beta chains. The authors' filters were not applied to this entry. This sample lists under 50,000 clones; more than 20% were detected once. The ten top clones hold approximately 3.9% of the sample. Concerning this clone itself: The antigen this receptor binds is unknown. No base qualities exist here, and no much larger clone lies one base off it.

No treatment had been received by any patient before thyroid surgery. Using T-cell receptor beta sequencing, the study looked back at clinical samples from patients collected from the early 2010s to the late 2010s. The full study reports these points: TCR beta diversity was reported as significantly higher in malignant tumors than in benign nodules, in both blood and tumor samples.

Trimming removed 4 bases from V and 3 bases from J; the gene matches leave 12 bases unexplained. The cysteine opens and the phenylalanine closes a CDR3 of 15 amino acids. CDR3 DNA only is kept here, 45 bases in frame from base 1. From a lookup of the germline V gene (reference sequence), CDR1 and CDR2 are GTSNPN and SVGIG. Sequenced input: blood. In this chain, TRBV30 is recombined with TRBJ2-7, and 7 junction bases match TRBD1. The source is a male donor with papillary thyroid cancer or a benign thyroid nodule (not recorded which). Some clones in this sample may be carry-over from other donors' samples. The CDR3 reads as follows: CAWMLQGSLGYEQYF. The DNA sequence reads TGTGCCTGGATGCTACAGGGGTCCCTAGGCTACGAGCAGTACTTC.